This TCR beta chain originates from a study of T cell responses to AZD1222 COVID-19 vaccine. General study results and limits: Nearly half of spike-specific TCRs reportedly target unmutated variant regions. At baseline, just 6 or 7 AZD1222 recipients tested seropositive. A rise in Spike-specific TCR breadth and depth followed two AZD1222 doses. The donor cohort was predominantly white British with a female majority, and clonal diversity may have been underestimated.

Produced via immunoSEQ multiplex PCR; TCRdb's table is partial and in-frame only. The data hold over 55,000 clones, with about 83% observed a single time. In the case of this clone: No antigen is known for it.

The CDR3 spans 13 residues. Trimming shortened V by 5 bases and J by 6 bases, and 14 bases separated the two germline ends. The V gene's germline CDR1 is SNHLY and CDR2 FYNNEI. The sequenced sample was peripheral blood, obtained on day 0 of AZD1222 vaccination. This receptor was taken from an adult in good health. The chain is built from TRBV2 and TRBJ2-7; D not resolved. CDR3 in amino acids: CASSSQTATEQYF. CDR3 nucleotide sequence: TGTGCCAGCAGTTCCCAGACCGCCACCGAGCAGTACTTC.